The source of this T cell receptor (beta chain) is a study of Graves' ophthalmopathy and Graves' hyperthyroidism (dated by TCRdb to 2017 to 2018). Looking at the study overall: Peripheral blood samples were taken at the time of initial diagnosis, before any treatment was given. To tell Graves' ophthalmopathy apart from Graves' hyperthyroidism, and to predict which patients would progress to ophthalmopathy, the study relied on TCR beta repertoire signatures. In total, some 130 blood samples were TCR-sequenced: around 42 ophthalmopathy, under 85 hyperthyroidism and about 17 hyperthyroidism-to-ophthalmopathy patients. A discovery set of 90 to 100 patients (43 ophthalmopathy, 55 to 65 stable hyperthyroidism) was enrolled to explore V-J signatures distinguishing ophthalmopathy from hyperthyroidism. For independent validation, a separate cohort was made up of some 18 hyperthyroidism patients plus 17 patients who later progressed from hyperthyroidism to ophthalmopathy. In over five hyperthyroidism patients, the T-cell repertoires found in thyroid tissue were compared with those found in blood. Following sampling, methimazole starting at 30 mg daily was administered to hyperthyroidism patients, and high-dose intravenous methylprednisolone was administered to ophthalmopathy patients. The roughly 91 discovery patients were randomly divided into training and test sets at a 7:3 ratio. The full study reports these points: The 13-signature model separated ophthalmopathy from stable hyperthyroidism with over 85% sensitivity and less than 83% specificity in cross-validation, and 80%/75% in the test set. In validation, the model predicted ophthalmopathy progression with over 60% sensitivity and about 73% specificity; roughly eleven predicted patients were CT-confirmed with GO in a median of around 6 months. Sample size was not predetermined statistically, and investigators were not blinded to group allocation. Most expanded thyroid clonotypes with a frequency above 0.001 also appeared in blood, which suggests that blood repertoires may reflect the immune response in the thyroid.

This clonotype was observed many times. This receptor's antigen is unknown. Base qualities are not recorded, but no much larger clone differs from it by a single base. Patients with ophthalmopathy had moderately to severely active disease, with a Clinical Activity Score of 3 or more, a NOSPECS grade of 4 or more, and a disease duration of less than 3 months. Patients with other autoimmune diseases, uncontrolled infections, pregnancy or lactation were excluded from the study. Diagnosis relied on clinical symptoms, serum thyroxine, TRAb, thyroid ultrasound and orbital computed tomography. Ficoll-Paque density gradient centrifugation was used to isolate PBMCs from about 10 ml of fresh peripheral blood. Trizol reagent was used to extract the total RNA, and its quality was then checked on an Agilent 2100 Bioanalyzer. From the cysteine through the phenylalanine, the CDR3 covers 15 amino acids. Kept here is only the CDR3 DNA, which spans 45 bases and is read in frame from base 1. V lost 2 bases and J lost 5 bases; the stretch between them is 16 bases long. For CDR1 and CDR2, the germline V gene lists SGDLS and YYNGEE.

TCR beta CDR3 regions were amplified from RNA transcripts for repertoire sequencing. A first-round RT-PCR used HTBI primers with the Qiagen OneStep RT-PCR kit, followed by a second-round multiplex PCR, size selection and purification. Libraries were sequenced paired-end with 100 bp reads on an Illumina HiSeq2000. In the source study's methods: SOAPnuke was used to process the reads, removing any read that contained adapters or uncalled bases, had a mean Phred below 15, or lacked an exact match to the constant primer or identifier. COPE v1.2.5 was used to merge high-quality paired reads. Each unique nucleotide sequence was treated as a clonotype, and MiTCR v1.1 was used to align the clonotypes to the IMGT TRB V, D and J references. Only V-J combinations with frequency above 0.0001 were analysed, covering 98% to 99.2% of repertoires. A TCR clonal expansion and chaos score per V-J combination was defined as the ratio of F50 clonal expansion to chaos observed in the TCRdist matrix. Welch's t-statistics and random forest were used to narrow the features down to approximately 13 V-J combinations, which were then fed into a naive Bayes classifier. The similarity between thyroid and blood repertoires was quantified using the Morisita-Horn index. Starting from the raw public reads, TCRdb applied fastp trimming at Q25, assembled clones with MiXCR and retained in-frame beta chains. Every CDR3 protein is listed once, alongside the most common genes and DNA of its rows. V and J calls and clone size were set by TCRdb, not the authors. The sample records over 200,000 distinct CDR3 sequences, approximately 29% of which are singletons. Approximately 9.6% of the sample lies in the top ten.

The receptor comes from a man in his fifties with Graves' ophthalmopathy. Donor details come from another sample of the same person, matched by shared clones. Here the chain combines TRBV9 and TRBJ2-5, with no D gene named confidently. Sample: peripheral blood. The CDR3 protein is CASSVAGFSRETQYF. The DNA sequence is as follows: TGTGCCAGCAGCGTCGCCGGGTTTAGTCGGGAGACCCAGTACTTC.